This record looks at one T cell receptor (beta chain) sequence and its context. Its antigen is still unknown. The data were taken from a study of glioma-infiltrating T cells after dendritic cell vaccination. Across the whole study: Patients received three intradermal dendritic cell vaccine injections at biweekly intervals. General study findings and limits: Estimated pretreatment TIL content predicted outcome after dendritic cell vaccination.

Germline V gene data show CDR1 as SGHTA and CDR2 as FQGTGA. With 2 bases clipped from V and 3 bases from J, the junction kept 1 base outside the gene matches. The CDR3 runs 14 residues. None of the glioblastoma patients had an isocitrate dehydrogenase mutation. The repertoire was sequenced with immunoSEQ multiplex PCR; TCRdb's copy has only in-frame clones and lacks some. The repertoire holds about 20,000 clones, with 60% to 85% as singletons. This clonotype was obtained from a human donor with glioblastoma. The chain links TRBV7-3 to TRBJ2-3; TRBD2 agrees at 8 bases. Specimen: blood, collected before dendritic cell vaccination. The CDR3 spells CASSLSGGTDTQYF. The CDR3 nucleotides read TGTGCCAGCAGCTTATCGGGAGGGACAGATACGCAGTATTTT.